One sample yielded the 21 T cell receptor beta chains listed below, sequenced in a study of control samples from healthy donors and cancer patients. Assay used: immunoSEQ multiplex PCR; TCRdb lists only in-frame clones, some missing. The repertoire holds 150,000 to 200,000 clones, with around nine tenths as singletons. The material sequenced was blood. The receptors were gathered from a young man in good health.

The chain joins TRBV5-5 to TRBJ1-6; 7 bases line up with TRBD1. This CDR3 is built from 17 residues. Germline V gene sequence: CDR1 SGHKS, CDR2 YYEKEE (reference sequence). The V segment lost 1 base and the J segment 0 bases; nucleotides outside the gene matches: 4. The CDR3 bases are TGTGCCAGCAGCTTGCTACAGGGGAGCTCCTATAATTCACCCCTCCACTTT. Its translation: CASSLLQGSSYNSPLHF.

This chain joins TRBV14 and TRBJ1-1, with D possibly matching TRBD1 (5 bases). Trimming took off 4 bases at V and 1 base at J, with 13 bases between the two ends. CDR1 is SGHDN, CDR2 FVKESK, per germline. This CDR3 is built from 15 residues. The CDR3 loop is CASSPGTAKNTEAFF. Here the CDR3 DNA reads TGTGCCAGCAGCCCCGGGACGGCGAAGAACACTGAAGCTTTCTTT.

This clone has only a few counts. This chain uses TRBV9 with TRBJ2-3; 8 positions agree with TRBD1. CDR1 SGDLS and CDR2 YYNGEE come from the germline V gene. Trimming at V came to 4 bases and at J to 4 bases, leaving 8 bases not matched to a gene. The CDR3 extends over 15 amino acids. As DNA, the CDR3 is TGTGCCAGCAGCACCACCGGGACAGGACCAGATACGCAGTATTTT. This encodes CASSTTGTGPDTQYF.

J is TRBJ2-4 and V is TRBV5-1, with D possibly being TRBD1 or TRBD2 (5 bases each). CDR1 SGHRS and CDR2 YFSETQ come from the germline V gene. This CDR3 is 16 amino acids long. Trimming took 4 bases from V and 8 from J, leaving 22 bases between them. CDR3 sequence: CASSPTSRGMTDIQYF. CDR3 nucleotides: TGCGCCAGCAGCCCAACTTCCCGGGGAATGACAGACATTCAGTACTTC.

The chain links TRBV27 to TRBJ1-2, with no clear D. V gave up 0 bases and J gave up 4 bases, with 12 bases separating them. The CDR3 has 15 residues. Germline CDR1 and CDR2: MNHEY and SMNVEV (reference sequence). CDR3 nucleotide sequence: TGTGCCAGCAGTTTATCAGGAGGGAGCGGCTATGGCTACACCTTC. Its protein product is CASSLSGGSGYGYTF.

The chain recombines TRBV6-4 with TRBJ2-2, with 8 bases that match TRBD1. V lost 6 bases to trimming and J lost 7 bases; unmatched junction nucleotides: 10. Germline CDR1 is MRHNA and CDR2 is SNTAGT. This CDR3 region has 15 residues. In nucleotides, the CDR3 is TGTGCCAGCAGCGGATCGACAGGGGATAGCGGGGAGCTGTTTTTT. This translates into CASSGSTGDSGELFF.

The rearrangement uses TRBV7-3 and TRBJ2-3; D is uncertain. Germline V gives CDR1 SGHTA, CDR2 FQGTGA. V lost 4 bases and J 8 bases, leaving 16 bases between the germline ends. The CDR3 runs to 14 residues. The CDR3 sequence is CASSSARAGGTQYF. CDR3 in DNA: TGTGCCAGCAGCTCCGCCCGGGCAGGTGGTACGCAGTATTTT.

V usage is TRBV28 and J usage is TRBJ1-1; D is unresolved. The ends were cut back, 6 bases at V and 4 bases at J, with 15 bases in the middle. Germline assignment: CDR1 MDHEN and CDR2 SYDVKM. There are 14 residues in the CDR3. DNA of the CDR3: TGTGCCAGCAGACCTGACCTCCCGGTCACTGAAGCTTTCTTT. It specifies CASRPDLPVTEAFF.

The rearrangement joins TRBV13 to TRBJ1-2, with 8 bases aligning to TRBD1. The CDR3 totals 13 residues. Germline loops: CDR1 PRHDT, CDR2 FYEKMQ (reference sequence). The CDR3 loop reads CAISGQGHYGYTF. For the CDR3, the DNA is TGTGCTATATCCGGACAGGGTCACTATGGCTACACCTTC.

J is TRBJ2-3 and V is TRBV7-6, with a tentative D call TRBD2 (6 bases). The CDR3 length is 15 residues. Germline values: CDR1 SGHVS, CDR2 FNYEAQ. With 0 bases removed from V and 0 bases from J, the gap between germline ends came to 7 bases. The CDR3 coding sequence is TGTGCCAGCAGCTTAGCGGGGGGTAGCACAGATACGCAGTATTTT. Translation gives CASSLAGGSTDTQYF.

The chain is built from TRBV27 and TRBJ2-7, with a weak D call TRBD2 (6 bases). Looked up from germline, CDR1 is MNHEY and CDR2 is SMNVEV (reference sequence). The CDR3 is 15 amino acids. V dropped 2 bases and J dropped 1 base, with 12 bases sitting between them. CDR3 protein: CASSLSFSGSYEQYF. Here the CDR3 DNA reads TGTGCCAGCAGTTTAAGTTTCAGCGGGTCCTACGAGCAGTACTTC.

V is TRBV27 and J is TRBJ1-1, with TRBD1 as a possible D gene (5 bases). The CDR3 has 14 amino acids. In germline, CDR1 is MNHEY, CDR2 SMNVEV (reference sequence). The V end was cut by 2 bases, the J end by 3 bases, with 10 bases between. Written as DNA, the CDR3 is TGTGCCAGCAGTTTAGGTGCAGGGTACACTGAAGCTTTCTTT. Encoded protein: CASSLGAGYTEAFF.

The chain couples TRBV6-5 to TRBJ2-1; D is unclear. Trimming stripped 2 bases from V and 2 bases from J, with 13 bases between. Per germline, CDR1 MNHEY and CDR2 SVGAGI. This CDR3 region has 16 residues. The DNA of the CDR3 is TGTGCCAGCAGTTACAAGCTGACTGGCACCTACAATGAGCAGTTCTTC. Translation gives CASSYKLTGTYNEQFF.

In its sample, this clone was seen a few times. The V gene is TRBV27, the J gene TRBJ2-7; D not certain. The germline V and J ends were trimmed by 5 bases and 2 bases, with 16 bases remaining between them. Germline V gene data show CDR1 as MNHEY and CDR2 as SMNVEV (reference sequence). The CDR3 is 15 amino acids. The CDR3 DNA sequence: TGTGCCAGCAGTCCTGGACGGATTTTGACCTACGAGCAGTACTTC. Translating gives CASSPGRILTYEQYF.

Remarks on this clone: The sample holds other DNA sequences that translate to the same CDR3. The V call is TRBV7-3, the J call TRBJ2-6, with D perhaps matching TRBD2 (7 bases). V was clipped by 3 bases and J by 3 bases, with 12 bases between them. Germline loops: CDR1 SGHTA, CDR2 FQGTGA. The CDR3 has 16 amino acids. The CDR3 protein is CASSLAGAGGANVLTF. CDR3 bases: TGTGCCAGCAGCTTGGCGGGGGCAGGTGGGGCCAACGTCCTGACTTTC.

This chain links TRBV6-1 with TRBJ2-2; 7 bases match TRBD1. Looked up from germline, CDR1 is MNHNS and CDR2 is SASEGT. The V gene end was trimmed by 3 bases and the J gene end by 5 bases; junction bases not matched to a gene: 0. The length of the CDR3 is 13 residues. CDR3 sequence: CASSEGQTGELFF. The CDR3 nucleotides are TGTGCCAGCAGTGAGGGACAGACCGGGGAGCTGTTTTTT.

The chain recombines TRBV28 with TRBJ2-5; D unclear. The CDR3 length is 13 residues. V lost 8 bases and J lost 1, with 11 bases in between. Per the germline V gene, CDR1 is MDHEN and CDR2 is SYDVKM. CDR3 DNA sequence: TGTGCCAGCGCCGGACGGTTCCAAGAGACCCAGTACTTC. Protein product: CASAGRFQETQYF.

This rearrangement joins TRBV19 to TRBJ1-6; 7 bases agree with TRBD1. Germline values: CDR1 LNHDA, CDR2 SQIVND (reference sequence). Trimming took 4 bases from V and 5 from J; bases not matched to a gene: 2. The CDR3 is 14 residues long. This chain's CDR3 is CASSTGQHNSPLHF. The CDR3 DNA follows: TGTGCCAGTAGTACGGGACAGCATAATTCACCCCTCCACTTT.

The chain couples TRBV5-1 to TRBJ2-5, with D perhaps matching TRBD2 (7 bases). Trimming left V 0 bases short and J 5 bases short, with 20 bases between. The CDR3 runs 17 residues. Germline assignment: CDR1 SGHRS and CDR2 YFSETQ. The DNA of the CDR3 is TGCGCCAGCAGCTTGGGCTTCGGGGGGCCCGAGGGGGAGACCCAGTACTTC. Amino acid sequence: CASSLGFGGPEGETQYF.

The CDR3 region is CASSIDPGDTEAFF. The CDR3 nucleotides are TGTGCCAGTAGTATAGATCCTGGAGACACTGAAGCTTTCTTT. The chain employs TRBV19 and TRBJ1-1, with D uncertain. Germline V gives CDR1 LNHDA, CDR2 SQIVND (reference sequence). CDR3 length equals 14 residues. V lost 0 bases, J lost 3 bases, and 8 bases lay in between.

This clone appeared a single time. The CDR3 sequence is CASSLAGGSTDTQYF. CDR3 bases: TGTGCCAGCAGTTTAGCGGGGGGTTCCACAGATACGCAGTATTTT. This chain joins TRBV6-2 or TRBV6-3 and TRBJ2-3, with 10 bases identical to TRBD2. The CDR3 runs to 15 residues. Trimming took 4 bases from V and 2 from J; bases not matched to a gene: 3. Germline V gene lookup returns CDR1 MNHEY and CDR2 SVGEGT.